This TCR beta chain was captured by sequencing in a study of blood T cell repertoires in COVID-19. Per the study methods: By means of reference gene primer amplification, nucleated cell counts were estimated. Here immunoSEQ multiplex PCR was the method, and the copy in TCRdb shows in-frame clones only, minus some. Clonal size and the V and J genes are those of that table, whereas D and trimming came from the DNA. The sample has about 81,000 clones, around 80% seen once. Germline-derived CDR1 and CDR2 are GTSNPN and SVGIG (reference sequence). This CDR3 has 16 amino acids. Trimming took off 0 bases at V and 3 bases at J, with 15 bases between the two ends.

Sequenced: peripheral blood. This chain connects TRBV30 to TRBJ1-5, with D tentatively TRBD1 (5 bases). The sequence was obtained from a man between 60 and 70 years old with acute or convalescent COVID-19. DNA of the CDR3: TGTGCCTGGAGTGTATCGGGAGGGGCTTTCAATCAGCCCCAGCATTTT. Its protein is CAWSVSGGAFNQPQHF.